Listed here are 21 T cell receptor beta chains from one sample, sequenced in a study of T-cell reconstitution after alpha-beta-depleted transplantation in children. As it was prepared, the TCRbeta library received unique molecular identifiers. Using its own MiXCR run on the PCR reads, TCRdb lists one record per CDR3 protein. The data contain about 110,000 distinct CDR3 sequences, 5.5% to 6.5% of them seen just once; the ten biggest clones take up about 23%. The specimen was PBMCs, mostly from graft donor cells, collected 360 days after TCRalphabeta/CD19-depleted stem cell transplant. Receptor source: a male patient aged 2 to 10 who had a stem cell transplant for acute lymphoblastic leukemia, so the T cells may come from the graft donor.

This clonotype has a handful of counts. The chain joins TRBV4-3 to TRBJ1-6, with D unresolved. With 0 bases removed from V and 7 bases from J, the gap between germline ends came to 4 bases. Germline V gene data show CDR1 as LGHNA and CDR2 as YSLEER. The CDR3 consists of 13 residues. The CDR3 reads CASSQDRNSPLHF. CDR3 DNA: TGCGCCAGCAGCCAAGACAGGAATTCACCCCTCCACTTT.

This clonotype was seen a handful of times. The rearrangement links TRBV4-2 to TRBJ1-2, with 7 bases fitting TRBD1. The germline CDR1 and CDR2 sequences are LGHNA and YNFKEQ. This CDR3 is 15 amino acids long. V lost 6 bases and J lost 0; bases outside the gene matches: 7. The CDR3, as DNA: TGTGCCAGCAGTCGGACAGGAGCAGCTAACTATGGCTACACCTTC. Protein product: CASSRTGAANYGYTF.

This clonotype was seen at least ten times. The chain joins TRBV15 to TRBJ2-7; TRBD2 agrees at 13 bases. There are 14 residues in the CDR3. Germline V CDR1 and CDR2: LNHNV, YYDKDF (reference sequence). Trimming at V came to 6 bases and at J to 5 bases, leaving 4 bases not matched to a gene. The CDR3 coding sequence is TGTGCCACCAGGCAGACTAGCGGGAGGCACGAGCAGTACTTC. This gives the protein CATRQTSGRHEQYF.

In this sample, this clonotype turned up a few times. The CDR3 loop is CASSQEGGDSSYEQYF. CDR3 nucleotides: TGTGCCAGCAGCCAAGAAGGCGGGGACAGCTCCTACGAGCAGTACTTC. The gene calls are TRBV4-2 and TRBJ2-7; D may be TRBD1 (7 bases). Per germline, CDR1 LGHNA and CDR2 YNFKEQ. CDR3 length: 16 amino acids. Trimming removed 0 bases from V and 0 bases from J, with 12 bases in between.

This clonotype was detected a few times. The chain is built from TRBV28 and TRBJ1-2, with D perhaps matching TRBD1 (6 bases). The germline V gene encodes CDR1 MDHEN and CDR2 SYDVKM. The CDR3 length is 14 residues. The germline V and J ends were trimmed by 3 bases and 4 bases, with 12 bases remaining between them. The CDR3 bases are TGTGCCAGCAGTTTGGGGGGCGGTACCTATGGCTACACCTTC. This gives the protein CASSLGGGTYGYTF.

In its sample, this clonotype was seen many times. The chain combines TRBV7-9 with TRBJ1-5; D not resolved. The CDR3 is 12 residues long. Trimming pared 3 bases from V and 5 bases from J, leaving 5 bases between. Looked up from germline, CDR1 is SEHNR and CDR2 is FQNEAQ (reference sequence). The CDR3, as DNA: TGTGCCAGCAGCTTGGGGTATCAGCCCCAGCATTTT. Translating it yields CASSLGYQPQHF.

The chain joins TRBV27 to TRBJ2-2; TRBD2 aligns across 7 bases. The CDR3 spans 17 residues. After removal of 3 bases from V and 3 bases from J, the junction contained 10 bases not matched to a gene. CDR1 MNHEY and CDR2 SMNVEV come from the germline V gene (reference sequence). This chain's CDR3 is CASSLWGGESYTGELFF. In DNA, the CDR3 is TGTGCCAGCAGTTTGTGGGGAGGGGAGTCCTACACCGGGGAGCTGTTTTTT.

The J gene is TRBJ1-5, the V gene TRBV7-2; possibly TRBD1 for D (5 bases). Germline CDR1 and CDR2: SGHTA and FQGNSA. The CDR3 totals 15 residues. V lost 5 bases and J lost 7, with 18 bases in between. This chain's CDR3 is CASSPRAGTLQPQHF. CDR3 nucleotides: TGTGCCAGCAGCCCGAGGGCCGGGACCCTCCAGCCCCAGCATTTT.

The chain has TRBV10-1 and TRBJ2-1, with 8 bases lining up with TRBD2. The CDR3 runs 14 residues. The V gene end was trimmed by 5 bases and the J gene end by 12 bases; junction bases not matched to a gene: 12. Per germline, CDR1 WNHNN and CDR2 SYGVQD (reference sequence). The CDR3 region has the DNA TGCGCCAGCAGTCCTCGGAGCGGGGGCGGACCGCAGTTCTTC. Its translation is CASSPRSGGGPQFF.

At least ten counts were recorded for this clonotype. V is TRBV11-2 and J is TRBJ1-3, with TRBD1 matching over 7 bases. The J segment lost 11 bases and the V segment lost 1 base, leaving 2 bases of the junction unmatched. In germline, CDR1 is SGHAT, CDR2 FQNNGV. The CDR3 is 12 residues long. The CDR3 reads CASSLGQGAIYF. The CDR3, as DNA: TGTGCCAGCAGCTTAGGACAGGGCGCCATATATTTT.

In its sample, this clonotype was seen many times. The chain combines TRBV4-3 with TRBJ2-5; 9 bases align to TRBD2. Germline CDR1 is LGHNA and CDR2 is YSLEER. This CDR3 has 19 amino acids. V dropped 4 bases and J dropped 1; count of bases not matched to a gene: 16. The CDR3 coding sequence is TGCGCCAGCAGCCCCCGACTAGCGGACCTTAAGGGGGCCCAAGAGACCCAGTACTTC. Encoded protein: CASSPRLADLKGAQETQYF.

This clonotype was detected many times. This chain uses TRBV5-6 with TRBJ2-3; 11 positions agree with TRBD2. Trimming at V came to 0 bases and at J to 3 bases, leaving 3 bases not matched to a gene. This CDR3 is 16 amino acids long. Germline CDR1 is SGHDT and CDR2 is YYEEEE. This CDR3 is CASSLEIAGGTDTQYF. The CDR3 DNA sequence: TGTGCCAGCAGCTTGGAAATAGCGGGAGGGACAGATACGCAGTATTTT.

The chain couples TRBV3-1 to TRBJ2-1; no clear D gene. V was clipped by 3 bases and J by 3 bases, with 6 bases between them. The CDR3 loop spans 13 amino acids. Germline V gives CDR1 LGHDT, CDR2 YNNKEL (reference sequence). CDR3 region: CASSHINYNEQFF. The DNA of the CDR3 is TGTGCCAGCAGCCATATAAACTACAATGAGCAGTTCTTC.

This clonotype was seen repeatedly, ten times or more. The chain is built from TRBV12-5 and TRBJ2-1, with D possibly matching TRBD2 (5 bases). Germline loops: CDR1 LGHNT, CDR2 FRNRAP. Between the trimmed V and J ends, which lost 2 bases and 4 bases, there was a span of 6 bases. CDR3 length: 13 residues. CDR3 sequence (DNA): TGTGCTAGTGGTTTGTCGGGGTACAATGAGCAGTTCTTC. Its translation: CASGLSGYNEQFF.

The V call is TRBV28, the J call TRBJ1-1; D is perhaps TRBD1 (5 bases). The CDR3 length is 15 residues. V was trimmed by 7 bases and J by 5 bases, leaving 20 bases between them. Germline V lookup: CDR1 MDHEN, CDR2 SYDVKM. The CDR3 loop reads CASNSLGDRGTEAFF. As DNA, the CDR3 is TGTGCCAGCAATTCCTTGGGGGACCGAGGTACTGAAGCTTTCTTT.

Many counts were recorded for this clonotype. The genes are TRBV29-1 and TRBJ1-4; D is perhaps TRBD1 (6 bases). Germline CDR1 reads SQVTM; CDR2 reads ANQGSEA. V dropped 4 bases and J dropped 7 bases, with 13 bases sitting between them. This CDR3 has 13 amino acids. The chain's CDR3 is CSVGGARGEKLFF. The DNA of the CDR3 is TGCAGCGTTGGGGGGGCACGAGGTGAAAAACTGTTTTTT.

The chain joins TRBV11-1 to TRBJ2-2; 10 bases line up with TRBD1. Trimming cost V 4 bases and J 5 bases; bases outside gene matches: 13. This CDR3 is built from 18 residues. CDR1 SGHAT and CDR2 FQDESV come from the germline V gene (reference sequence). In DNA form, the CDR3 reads TGTGCCAGCAGCTCCCGAATTACCGGGACAGGGGAGACCGGGGAGCTGTTTTTT. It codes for CASSSRITGTGETGELFF.

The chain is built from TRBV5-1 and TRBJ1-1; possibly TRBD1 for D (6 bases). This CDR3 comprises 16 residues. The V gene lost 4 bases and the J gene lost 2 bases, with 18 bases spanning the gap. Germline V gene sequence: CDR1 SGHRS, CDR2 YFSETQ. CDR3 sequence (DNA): TGCGCCAGCAGCGTTACAGGGCGGTGGGGAAACACTGAAGCTTTCTTT. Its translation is CASSVTGRWGNTEAFF.

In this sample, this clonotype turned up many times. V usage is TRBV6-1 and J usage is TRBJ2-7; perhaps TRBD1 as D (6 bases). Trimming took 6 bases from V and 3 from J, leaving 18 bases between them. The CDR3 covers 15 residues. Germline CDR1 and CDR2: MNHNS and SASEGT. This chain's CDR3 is CASRSQGGFFYEQYF. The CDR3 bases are TGTGCCAGCAGGTCCCAAGGGGGATTTTTCTACGAGCAGTACTTC.

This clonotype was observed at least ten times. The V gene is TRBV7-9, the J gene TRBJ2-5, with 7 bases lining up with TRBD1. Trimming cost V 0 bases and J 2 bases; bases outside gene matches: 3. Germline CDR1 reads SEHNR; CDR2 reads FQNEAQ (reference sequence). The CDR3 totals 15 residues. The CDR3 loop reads CASSLAGTDQETQYF. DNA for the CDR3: TGTGCCAGCAGCTTAGCGGGGACAGATCAAGAGACCCAGTACTTC.

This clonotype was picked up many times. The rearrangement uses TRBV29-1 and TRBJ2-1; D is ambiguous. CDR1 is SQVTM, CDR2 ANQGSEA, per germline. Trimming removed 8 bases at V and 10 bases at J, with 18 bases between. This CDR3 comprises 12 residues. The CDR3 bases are TGCAGCCCAACCTTCTGGACCGGGGAGCAGTTCTTC. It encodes CSPTFWTGEQFF.